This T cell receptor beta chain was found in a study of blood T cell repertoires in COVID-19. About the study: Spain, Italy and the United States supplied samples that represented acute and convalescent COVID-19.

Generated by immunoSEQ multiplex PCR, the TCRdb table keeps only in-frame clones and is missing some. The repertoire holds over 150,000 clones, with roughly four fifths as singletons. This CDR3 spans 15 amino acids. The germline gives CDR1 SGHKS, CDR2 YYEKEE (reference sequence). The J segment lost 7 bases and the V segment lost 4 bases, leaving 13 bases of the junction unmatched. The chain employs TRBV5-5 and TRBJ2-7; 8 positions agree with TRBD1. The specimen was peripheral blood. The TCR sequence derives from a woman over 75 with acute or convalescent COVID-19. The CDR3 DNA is TGTGCCAGCAGCGCTGGTGGGGGGACAGGTCGGGAGCAGTACTTC. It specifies CASSAGGGTGREQYF.